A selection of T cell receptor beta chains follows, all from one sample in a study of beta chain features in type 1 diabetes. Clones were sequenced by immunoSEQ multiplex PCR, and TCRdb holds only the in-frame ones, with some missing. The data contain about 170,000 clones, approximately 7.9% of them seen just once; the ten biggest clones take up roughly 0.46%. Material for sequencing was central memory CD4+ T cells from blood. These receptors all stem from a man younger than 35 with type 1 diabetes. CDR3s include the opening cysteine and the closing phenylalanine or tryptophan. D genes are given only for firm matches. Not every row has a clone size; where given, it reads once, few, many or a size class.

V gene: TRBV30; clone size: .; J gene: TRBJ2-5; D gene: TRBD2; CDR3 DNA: TGTGCCTGGAGTGTGGGGACTAGCGGGGGGACCCAGTACTTC; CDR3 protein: CAWSVGTSGGTQYF
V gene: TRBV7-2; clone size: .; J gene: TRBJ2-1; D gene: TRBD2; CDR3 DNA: TGTGCCAGCAGCTTATTTGCGGGAGTGGGGAATGAGCAGTTCTTC; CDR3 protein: CASSLFAGVGNEQFF
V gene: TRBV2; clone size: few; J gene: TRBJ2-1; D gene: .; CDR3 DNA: TGTGCCAGCAGTGATGAGGGCTATGAGCAGTTCTTC; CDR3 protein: CASSDEGYEQFF
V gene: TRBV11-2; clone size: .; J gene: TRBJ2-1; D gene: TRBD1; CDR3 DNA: TGTGCCAGCAGCCCCTCGCCAGGGGGCCGGGGATACAATGAGCAGTTCTTC; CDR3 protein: CASSPSPGGRGYNEQFF
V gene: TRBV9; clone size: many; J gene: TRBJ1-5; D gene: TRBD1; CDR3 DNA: TGTGCCAGCAGCGTAGGGACAGGCGGCGATCAGCCCCAGCATTTT; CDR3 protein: CASSVGTGGDQPQHF
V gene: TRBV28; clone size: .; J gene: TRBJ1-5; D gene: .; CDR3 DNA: TGTGCCAGCAGTTTGTCCTCGGGGGGGCAGCCCCAGCATTTT; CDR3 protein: CASSLSSGGQPQHF
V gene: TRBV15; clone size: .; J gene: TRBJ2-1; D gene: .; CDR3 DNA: TGTGCCACCAGCAGAGATAACGCCCCAGGACACTACCTGGGGAATGAGCAGTTCTTC; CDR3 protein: CATSRDNAPGHYLGNEQFF
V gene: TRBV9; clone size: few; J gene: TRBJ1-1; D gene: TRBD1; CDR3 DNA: TGTGCCAGCAGCGTAGGGGACAGGGTAGGTGAAGCTTTCTTT; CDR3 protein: CASSVGDRVGEAFF
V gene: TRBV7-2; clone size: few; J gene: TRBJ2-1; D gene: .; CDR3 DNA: TGTGCCAGCCAAGACCTCAGGAGGTGGGATGAGCAGTTCTTC; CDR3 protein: CASQDLRRWDEQFF
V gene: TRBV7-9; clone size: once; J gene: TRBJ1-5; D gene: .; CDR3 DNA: TGTTCCAGCAGCTTAGTGGAGGGACAGCCCCAGCATTTT; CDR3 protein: CSSSLVEGQPQHF
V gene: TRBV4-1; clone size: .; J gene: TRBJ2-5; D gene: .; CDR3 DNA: TGCGCCAGCAGCCCAGTGAGGGGTTCAATCCGGACAGAGGAAGAGACCCAGTACTTC; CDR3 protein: CASSPVRGSIRTEEETQYF
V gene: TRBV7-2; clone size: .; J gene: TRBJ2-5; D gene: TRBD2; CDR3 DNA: TGTGCCAGCAGCTGGGAAGCGGGGCCTCAGTACTTC; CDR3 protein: CASSWEAGPQYF
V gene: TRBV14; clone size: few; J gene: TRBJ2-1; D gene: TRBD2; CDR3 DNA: TGTGCCAGCAGCAAAGGGACTAGCAGGGTAAATGAGCAGTTCTTC; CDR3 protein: CASSKGTSRVNEQFF
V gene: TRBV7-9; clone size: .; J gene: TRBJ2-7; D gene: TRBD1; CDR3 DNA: TGTGCCAGCAGCTCACCCTTAAGGGACAGGCCCTACGAGCAGTACTTC; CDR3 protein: CASSSPLRDRPYEQYF
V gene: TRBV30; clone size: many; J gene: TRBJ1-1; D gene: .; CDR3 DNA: TGTGCCTGGAGCAGGGTCAGCACTGAAGCTTTCTTT; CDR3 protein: CAWSRVSTEAFF
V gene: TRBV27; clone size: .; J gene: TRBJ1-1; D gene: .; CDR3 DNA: TGTGCCAGCAGCCGATACCGGGATAACCAAGAAGCTTTCTTT; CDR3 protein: CASSRYRDNQEAFF
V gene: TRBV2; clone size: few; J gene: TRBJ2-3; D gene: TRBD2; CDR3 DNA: TGTGCCAGCAGTCCCGGGACTAGCGACACAGATACGCAGTATTTT; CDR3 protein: CASSPGTSDTDTQYF
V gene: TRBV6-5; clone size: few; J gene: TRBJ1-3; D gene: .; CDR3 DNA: TGTGCCAGCAGAGGCGGGCGGGCTCCTGGAAACACCATATATTTT; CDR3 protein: CASRGGRAPGNTIYF
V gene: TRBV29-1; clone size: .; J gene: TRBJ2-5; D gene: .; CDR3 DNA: TGCAGCGTTGAAGATCAGATAGCTCAAGAGACCCAGTACTTC; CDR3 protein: CSVEDQIAQETQYF
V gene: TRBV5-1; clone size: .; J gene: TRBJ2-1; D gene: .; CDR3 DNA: TGCGCCAGCAGCTTGGTGTCAGGGGTGTGGAATGAGCAGTTCTTC; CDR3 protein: CASSLVSGVWNEQFF
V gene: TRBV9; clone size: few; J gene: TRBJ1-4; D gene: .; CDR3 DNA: TGTGCCAGCAGCTCCAGAACTAATGAAAAACTGTTTTTT; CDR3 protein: CASSSRTNEKLFF
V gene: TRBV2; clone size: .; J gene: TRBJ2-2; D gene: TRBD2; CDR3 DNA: TGTGCCAGCAGTTTAGCGGGGCTGAACACCGGGGAGCTGTTTTTT; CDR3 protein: CASSLAGLNTGELFF
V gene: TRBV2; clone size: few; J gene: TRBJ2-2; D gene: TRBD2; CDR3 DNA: TGTGCCAGCACGGGAGGGTACGCCGGGGAGCTGTTTTTT; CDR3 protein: CASTGGYAGELFF
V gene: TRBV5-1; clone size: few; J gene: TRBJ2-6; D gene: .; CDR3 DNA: TGCGCCAGCAGCTTGGGTAGTCCCTCTGGGGCCAACGTCCTGACTTTC; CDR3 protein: CASSLGSPSGANVLTF
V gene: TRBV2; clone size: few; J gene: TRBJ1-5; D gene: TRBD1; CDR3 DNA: TGTGCCAGCAGCGCGGGACAGGGGGCTGGACAGCCCCAGCATTTT; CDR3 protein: CASSAGQGAGQPQHF
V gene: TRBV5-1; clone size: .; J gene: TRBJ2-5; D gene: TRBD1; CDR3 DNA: TGCGCCAGCAGCTCCTGGACAGGGGGCTCAGAGACCCAGTACTTC; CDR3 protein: CASSSWTGGSETQYF
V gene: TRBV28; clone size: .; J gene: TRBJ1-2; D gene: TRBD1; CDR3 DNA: TGTGCCAGCAGTTTAGGAGGGACAGTGATAAAGGGCTACACCTTC; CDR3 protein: CASSLGGTVIKGYTF
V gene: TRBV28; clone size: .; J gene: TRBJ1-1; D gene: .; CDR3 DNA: TGTGCCAGCAGTTTTGGAGGGGTGAACACTGAAGCTTTCTTT; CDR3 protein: CASSFGGVNTEAFF
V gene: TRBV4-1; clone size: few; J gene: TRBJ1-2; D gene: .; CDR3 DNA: TGCGCCAGCAGCCAGGCGTTAACAGGGAACCCGTATGGCTACACCTTC; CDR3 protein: CASSQALTGNPYGYTF
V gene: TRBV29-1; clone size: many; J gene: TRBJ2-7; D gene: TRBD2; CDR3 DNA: TGCAGCGTTGAACGGACTAGCGGCGACGAGCAGTACTTC; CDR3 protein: CSVERTSGDEQYF
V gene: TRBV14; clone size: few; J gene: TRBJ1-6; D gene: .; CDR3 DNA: TGTGCCAGCAGCCAAGTTCCAGGGGACCTCAAATCACCCCTCCACTTT; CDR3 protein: CASSQVPGDLKSPLHF
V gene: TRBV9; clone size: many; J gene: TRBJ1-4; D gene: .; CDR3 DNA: TGTGCCAGCAGCGTGACAGCAACTAATGAAAAACTGTTTTTT; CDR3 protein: CASSVTATNEKLFF
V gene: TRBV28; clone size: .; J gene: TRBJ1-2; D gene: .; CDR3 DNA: TGTGCCAGCAGTTTATTAGCAGCGACTAACTATGGCTACACCTTC; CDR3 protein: CASSLLAATNYGYTF
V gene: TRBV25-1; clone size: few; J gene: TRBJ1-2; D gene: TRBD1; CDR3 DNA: TGTGCCAGCAGTGTGGACAGGAGCTCTGGGGGCTACACCTTC; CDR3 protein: CASSVDRSSGGYTF
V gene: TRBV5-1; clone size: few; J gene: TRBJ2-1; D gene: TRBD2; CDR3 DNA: TGCGCCAGCAGCTTGGGGGTCGGCGGGGGGCTCAATGAGCAGTTCTTC; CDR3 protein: CASSLGVGGGLNEQFF
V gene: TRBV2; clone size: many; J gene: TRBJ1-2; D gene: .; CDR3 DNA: TGTGCCAGCAGACAGGAGGGCTACACCTTC; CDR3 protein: CASRQEGYTF
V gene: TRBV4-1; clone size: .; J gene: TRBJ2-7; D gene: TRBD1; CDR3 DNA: TGCGCCAGCAGCCGGGGGACAGGGACAAATACCTACGAGCAGTACTTC; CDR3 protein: CASSRGTGTNTYEQYF
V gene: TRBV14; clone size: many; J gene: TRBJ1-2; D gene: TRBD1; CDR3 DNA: TGTGCCAGCAGCCGAAACAGGGGGATTGGCTACACCTTC; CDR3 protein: CASSRNRGIGYTF
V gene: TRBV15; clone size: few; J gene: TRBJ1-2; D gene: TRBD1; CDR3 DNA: TGTGCCACCAGCACCATGACAGGGGATAATGGCTACACCTTC; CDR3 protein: CATSTMTGDNGYTF
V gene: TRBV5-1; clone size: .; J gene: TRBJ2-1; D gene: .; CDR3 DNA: TGCGCCAGCAGCTTGGAGGAGCATTCGGGCTACAATGAGCAGTTCTTC; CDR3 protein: CASSLEEHSGYNEQFF
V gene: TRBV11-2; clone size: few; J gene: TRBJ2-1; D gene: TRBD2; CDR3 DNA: TGTGCCAGCAGCTCAGGACTAGCGGGTAAGGAGCAGTTCTTC; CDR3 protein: CASSSGLAGKEQFF
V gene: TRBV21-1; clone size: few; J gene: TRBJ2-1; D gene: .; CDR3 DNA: TGTGCCAGCAGCAATCAGCGGCTGAACTACAATGAGCAGTTCTTC; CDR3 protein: CASSNQRLNYNEQFF
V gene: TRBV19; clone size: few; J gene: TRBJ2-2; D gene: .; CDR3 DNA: TGTGCCAGTAGTGCCCCTAGGCTAGCGACCGCGAACACCGGGGAGCTGTTTTTT; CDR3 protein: CASSAPRLATANTGELFF
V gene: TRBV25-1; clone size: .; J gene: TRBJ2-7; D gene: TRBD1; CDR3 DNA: TGTGCCAGCAGTGGAGGGGGCATATCAGGCGAGCAGTACTTC; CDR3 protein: CASSGGGISGEQYF
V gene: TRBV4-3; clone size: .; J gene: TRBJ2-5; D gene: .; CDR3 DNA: TGCGCCAGCAGCCAAGGGACGGGGAAACAAGAGACCCAGTACTTC; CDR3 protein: CASSQGTGKQETQYF
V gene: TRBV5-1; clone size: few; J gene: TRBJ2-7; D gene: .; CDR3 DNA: TGCGCCAGCAGCTTGGCGAACCCCCCTCGGGACGAGCAGTACTTC; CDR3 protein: CASSLANPPRDEQYF
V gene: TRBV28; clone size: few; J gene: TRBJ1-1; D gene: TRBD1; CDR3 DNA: TGTGCCAGCCTACATCGGGACAGCGGGGGGGGTGAAGCTTTCTTT; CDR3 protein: CASLHRDSGGGEAFF
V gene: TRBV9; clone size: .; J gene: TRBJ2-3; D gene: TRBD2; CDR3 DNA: TGTGCCAGCAGCGTAGAAGGCGCGGGGGGAGATACGCAGTATTTT; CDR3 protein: CASSVEGAGGDTQYF